The 5 T cell receptor beta chains below all came from one sample that was sequenced in a study of cytomegalovirus exposure and HLA in healthy donors. The PCR made use of 60 Vbeta and 13 Jbeta primers. Only in-frame clones appear in the TCRdb table, and some are missing; sequencing was by immunoSEQ multiplex PCR. Of roughly 160,000 clones listed, around three quarters are singletons. Sequencing was carried out using PBMCs. Every receptor here comes from a man aged 50 to 60 in good health and CMV-seropositive.

This clone was observed once. The chain couples TRBV5-1 to TRBJ2-2, with D maybe TRBD1 (5 bases). Germline V lookup: CDR1 SGHRS, CDR2 YFSETQ. V was shortened by 6 bases and J by 1 base, with 13 bases between the two germline ends. This CDR3 is 15 amino acids long. The CDR3 DNA reads TGCGCCAGCAACCCAGCCCAGGGGAACACCGGGGAGCTGTTTTTT. Its translation is CASNPAQGNTGELFF. The full variable domain, with the rest looked up from reference TRBV5-1 and TRBJ2-2, is KAGVTQTPRYLIKTRGQQVTLSCSPISGHRSVSWYQQTPGQGLQFLFEYFSETQRNKGNFPGRFSGRQFSNSRSEMNVSTLELGDSALYLCASNPAQGNTGELFFGEGSRLTVL.

Comments on this clone: Its ends do not fully match the called genes, so a read error is possible. The V and J genes are TRBV4-1 and TRBJ2-5; D call uncertain. The germline V gene encodes CDR1 MGHRA and CDR2 YSYEKL. This CDR3 spans 15 amino acids. This CDR3 is CASSHRLANQEAQYF. The CDR3, as DNA: TGCGCCAGCAGCCATAGACTGGCTAACCAAGAGGCCCAGTACTTC.

The chain joins TRBV7-9 to TRBJ2-3; D perhaps matches TRBD1 (6 bases). V shed 8 bases and J shed 5 bases, with 17 bases lying between them. Germline assignment: CDR1 SEHNR and CDR2 FQNEAQ (reference sequence). The CDR3 loop spans 14 amino acids. The CDR3 spells CASLHGRGQDTQYF. In DNA, the CDR3 is TGTGCCAGCCTCCATGGCAGGGGCCAAGATACGCAGTATTTT.

The chain has TRBV7-2 and TRBJ1-4; TRBD1 agrees at 10 bases. The J segment lost 5 bases and the V segment lost 5 bases, leaving 2 bases of the junction unmatched. The CDR3 runs to 14 residues. Germline CDR1 is SGHTA and CDR2 is FQGNSA. CDR3 region: CASSVGQGNEKLFF. For the CDR3, the DNA is TGTGCCAGCAGCGTGGGACAGGGGAATGAAAAACTGTTTTTT.

The chain employs TRBV6-5 and TRBJ2-3; TRBD1 is a possible D gene (6 bases). The ends were cut back, 6 bases at V and 0 bases at J, with 10 bases in the middle. Germline values: CDR1 MNHEY, CDR2 SVGAGI. The CDR3 spans 14 residues. CDR3 sequence reads: CASRPGHSTDTQYF. The CDR3 DNA reads TGTGCCAGCAGGCCGGGACATAGCACAGATACGCAGTATTTT.